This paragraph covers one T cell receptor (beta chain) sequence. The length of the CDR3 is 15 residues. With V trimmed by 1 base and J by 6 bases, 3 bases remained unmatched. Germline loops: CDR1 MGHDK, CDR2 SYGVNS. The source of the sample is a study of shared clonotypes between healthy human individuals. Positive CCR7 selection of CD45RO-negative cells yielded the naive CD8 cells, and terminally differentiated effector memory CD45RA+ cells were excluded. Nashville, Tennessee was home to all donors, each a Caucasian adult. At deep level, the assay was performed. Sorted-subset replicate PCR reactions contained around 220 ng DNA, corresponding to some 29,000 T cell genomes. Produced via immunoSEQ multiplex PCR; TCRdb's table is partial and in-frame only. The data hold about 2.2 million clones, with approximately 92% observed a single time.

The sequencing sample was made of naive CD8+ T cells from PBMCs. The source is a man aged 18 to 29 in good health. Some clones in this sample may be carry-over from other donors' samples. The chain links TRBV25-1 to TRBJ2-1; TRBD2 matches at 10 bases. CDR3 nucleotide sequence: TGTGCCAGCAGTGAATGGCCTAGCGGGAGCAATGAGCAGTTCTTC. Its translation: CASSEWPSGSNEQFF.